Sequencing of this T cell receptor (beta chain) was carried out in a study of blood T cell repertoires in COVID-19. The J segment lost 9 bases and the V segment lost 6 bases, leaving 11 bases of the junction unmatched. The CDR3 spans 15 residues. Germline loops: CDR1 SNHLY, CDR2 FYNNEI. TCRdb's copy holds only in-frame clones and misses some; the assay was immunoSEQ multiplex PCR. This sample has under 350,000 clones, with around nine tenths found just once. Sequences were obtained from PBMCs or T cells enriched from blood (not recorded which). This rearrangement joins TRBV2 to TRBJ1-5, with 10 bases that match TRBD1. The sequence was obtained from a woman aged 18 to 35 who had recovered from COVID-19. In DNA form, the CDR3 reads TGTGCCAGCAGGGGGGGGACAGGGGTACAAACGCCCCAGCATTTT. Protein: CASRGGTGVQTPQHF.